This is a list of T cell receptor beta chains from one sample in a study of cytomegalovirus exposure and HLA in healthy donors. Profiled with immunoSEQ multiplex PCR; TCRdb holds only in-frame clones, not every one. The sample yields about 230,000 clones, about 80% seen once. Sequencing input: PBMCs. The receptors derive from a woman in her thirties or forties in good health and CMV-seronegative. Both conserved end residues are part of each CDR3. Expanded clones are given a class, and other clones once, few, many or no size at all.

V gene	J gene	clone size	CDR3 protein
TRBV30	TRBJ1-5	-	CAWSVRENQPQHF
TRBV7-6	TRBJ2-5	-	CASSFRPTGEETQYF
TRBV6-6	TRBJ2-5	-	CASSWTGVVETQYF
TRBV4-2	TRBJ1-5	-	CASSQDRGINQPQHF
TRBV7-9	TRBJ2-2	-	CASNQQGAGELFF
TRBV2	TRBJ2-1	-	CASPRGSSYNEQFF
TRBV10-3	TRBJ1-5	-	CAISESRGGQPQHF
TRBV28	TRBJ1-4	-	CASSLIGRANEKLFF
TRBV7-8	TRBJ2-7	-	CASSTRTGTYEQYF
TRBV28	TRBJ2-5	-	CASSFRVSLETQYF
TRBV18	TRBJ1-4	once	CASATGADEKLFF
TRBV30	TRBJ2-3	-	CAWSAADTQYF
TRBV7-9	TRBJ2-1	-	CASRRRNEQFF
TRBV2	TRBJ1-2	-	CASNPGQGPYGYTF
TRBV9	TRBJ2-7	once	CASSVAWTASSYEQYF
TRBV5-1	TRBJ2-7	once	CASSLEPSGGISEQYF
TRBV6-1	-	once	CASSLTGSLVSEQYF
TRBV25-1	TRBJ1-2	-	CASSEYNSPDGYTF
TRBV10-3	TRBJ2-5	-	CAISDSRSQETQYF
TRBV19	TRBJ2-3	-	CASSSQAGAIDTQYF
TRBV11-3	TRBJ1-1	-	CASRPDWAQTEAFF
TRBV30	TRBJ1-6	once	CAWSVLGAASPLHF
TRBV6-5	TRBJ2-7	-	CASSERDRLYEQYF
TRBV18	TRBJ2-3	-	CASSSSGAPDTQYF
TRBV5-1	TRBJ1-2	-	CASSRTGTVDYGYTF
TRBV5-6	-	-	CASSLNTGSGEQYF
TRBV6-1	TRBJ1-4	few	CASSLRDSEKLFF
TRBV9	TRBJ1-3	-	CASSEDREGFGNTIYF
TRBV7-9	TRBJ2-7	-	CASSFSKGIEQYF
TRBV6-5	TRBJ1-6	-	CASSKVGQDNSPLHF
TRBV19	TRBJ2-7	-	CAGCGGAYEQYF
TRBV19	TRBJ2-1	-	CASSFRDTYNEQFF
TRBV27	TRBJ1-1	-	CASSYFGGQGRSEAFF
TRBV18	TRBJ1-1	-	CASSLTVNTEAFF
TRBV5-4	TRBJ1-6	-	CASSFGNSPLHF
TRBV15	TRBJ2-5	-	CATSRDPPGTNWAETQYF
TRBV7-2	TRBJ2-2	once	CASSGQGLGELFF
TRBV5-1	TRBJ2-1	-	CASSKETYRVNEQFF
TRBV29-1	TRBJ2-5	-	CSVDQGTEETQYF
TRBV28	TRBJ2-2	-	CASSLPIGSGAGELFF
TRBV11-2	TRBJ1-1	-	CASRRVGQYTEAFF
TRBV9	TRBJ2-3	-	CASSVGGGQGTDTQYF
TRBV29-1	TRBJ1-2	-	CSVDQNADYGYTF
TRBV29-1	TRBJ2-5	-	CSGHRGQETQYF
TRBV29-1	TRBJ2-3	-	CSAGTGITDTQYF
TRBV5-4	TRBJ2-7	-	CASSLAIRVDEQYF
TRBV5-1	TRBJ2-7	-	CASSSAGAGYEQYF
TRBV7-9	TRBJ2-5	-	CASRSGTGPQETQYF
TRBV6-5	TRBJ2-7	few	CASRRSAGTYEQYF
TRBV29-1	TRBJ1-1	-	CSVAKPQVEAFF
TRBV20-1	TRBJ2-3	-	CSASGGDTQYF